This TCR beta chain was recovered during a study of cytomegalovirus exposure and HLA in healthy donors. Donors sampled were nominally healthy, though unrecorded immune exposures were likely. V was clipped by 2 bases and J by 1 base, with 5 bases between them. The CDR3 runs 14 residues. Germline V gene data show CDR1 as SEHNR and CDR2 as FQNEAQ (reference sequence). The primer mix had 60 Vbeta and 13 Jbeta primers. Produced via immunoSEQ multiplex PCR; TCRdb's table is partial and in-frame only. The sample holds about 170,000 clones, 70% to 80% seen once. Overall study findings and caveats: In a later analysis, a missense DCLRE1C variant was linked to TCR beta V- and J-gene trimming. Presence/absence results assume similar sequencing depth per donor, which may not hold. Testing in vitro showed a few CMV-associated chains specific for CMV antigens.

Worth noting for this clone: Antigen specificity is unknown.

J is TRBJ1-4 and V is TRBV7-9; D not certain. The source is a woman aged 30 to 39 in good health and CMV-seropositive. The sample consisted of PBMCs. DNA for the CDR3: TGTGCCAGCAGCTTAAGTAGAACTAATGAAAAACTGTTTTTT. This codes for CASSLSRTNEKLFF.